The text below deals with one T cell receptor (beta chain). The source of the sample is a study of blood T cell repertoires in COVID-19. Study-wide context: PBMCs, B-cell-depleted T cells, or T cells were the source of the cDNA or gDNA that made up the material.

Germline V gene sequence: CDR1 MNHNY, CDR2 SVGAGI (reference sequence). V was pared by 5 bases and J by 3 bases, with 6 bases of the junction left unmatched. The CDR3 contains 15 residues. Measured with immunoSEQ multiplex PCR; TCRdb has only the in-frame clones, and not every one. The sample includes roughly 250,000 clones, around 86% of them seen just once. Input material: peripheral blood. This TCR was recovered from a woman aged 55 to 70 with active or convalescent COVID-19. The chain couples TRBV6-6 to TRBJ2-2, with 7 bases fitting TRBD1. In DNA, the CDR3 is TGTGCCAGCAGTCCCCGACAGGGCGACACCGGGGAGCTGTTTTTT. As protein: CASSPRQGDTGELFF.